These 20 T cell receptor gamma chains share one sample of origin, sequenced in a study of γδ T cells in repeated Plasmodium falciparum infection. TCRdb applied CATT to the multiplex PCR reads for clone calling. Among 27,000 or so gamma-chain clones listed, over 1.3% were seen once. Gammadelta T cells were flow-sorted from PBMC into Vgamma9/Vdelta2+ and Vdelta2-negative populations for bulk analysis. Sequences were obtained from gamma-delta T cells from blood. The receptors originated from a pool of human donors (malaria-infected and uninfected, not separated).

This clone was recorded many times. The amino acid sequence in TCRdb belongs to a much larger clone and departs from this DNA's translation at residue 8, likely a sequencing read error; the sequence shown is translated from the DNA. The chain recombines TRGV9 with TRGJ1 or TRGJ2. With 11 bases clipped from V and 2 bases from J, the junction kept 15 bases outside the gene matches. CDR3 length: 14 amino acids. Germline V gene lookup returns CDR1 GITISATS and CDR2 ISYDGTV (reference sequence). CDR3 sequence (DNA): TGTGCCTCGATAGTCCCCAAGGATTATTATAAGAAACTCTTT. This gives the protein CASIVPKDYYKKLF.

This clone was found a few times. The TCRdb protein comes from a much larger clone and disagrees with this DNA's translation at residue 4, likely due to a read error; the protein given here is derived from the DNA. The CDR3 sequence is CALLEPKTYYKKLF. The CDR3 DNA follows: TGTGCCTTGTTGGAGCCGAAGACTTATTATAAGAAACTCTTT. The chain recombines TRGV9 with TRGJ1 or TRGJ2. Here the J gene was assigned by germline matching of the DNA, as TCRdb has none. CDR1 is GITISATS, CDR2 ISYDGTV, per germline (reference sequence). This CDR3 contains 14 residues.

A few counts support this clone. This is likely an artifact of a read error, given a far larger clone one base away. This same CDR3 is encoded by further DNA sequences in the sample. This chain links TRGV2 with TRGJ1 or TRGJ2. In germline, CDR1 is EGSNGY, CDR2 YDSYNSKV. The CDR3 contains 15 residues. The V gene end was trimmed by 0 bases and the J gene end by 8 bases; junction bases not matched to a gene: 13. Here the CDR3 reads CATWDGLPRLDKKLF. The CDR3 region has the DNA TGTGCCACCTGGGACGGGCTACCACGTTTGGATAAGAAACTCTTT.

This clone was observed a few times. A far larger clone is off by one base, so a read error is likely. This same CDR3 is encoded by further DNA sequences in the sample. V and J are TRGV4 and TRGJ1 or TRGJ2. In the absence of a J gene in TCRdb, the DNA was matched to germline to assign it here. The CDR3 extends over 14 amino acids. The germline V gene encodes CDR1 EGSTGY and CDR2 YDSYTSSV. The CDR3 loop is CATWDGPSNYKKLF. In DNA form, the CDR3 reads TGCGCCACCTGGGATGGGCCTTCCAATTATAAGAAACTCTTT.

In the case of this clone: Since a far larger clone is one base different, this is likely a read error. This sample also contains other DNA sequences that code for the same CDR3. With the J gene uncalled, the V gene is TRGV9. The germline CDR1 and CDR2 sequences are GITISATS and ISYDGTV (reference sequence). The CDR3 spans 13 residues. The CDR3 spells CALWEVGGWFKIF. Written as DNA, the CDR3 is TGTGCCTTGTGGGAGGTGGGGGGTTGGTTCAAGATATTC.

This clone was observed a handful of times. The protein that TCRdb holds for this DNA derives from a much larger clone and differs from the translated DNA at residue 11, which likely indicates a read error; the protein shown here is translated from the DNA. A V gene of TRGV2 was called, but no J gene was assigned. In germline, CDR1 is EGSNGY, CDR2 YDSYNSKV. This CDR3 is built from 13 residues. DNA for the CDR3: TGTGCCACCTGGGACGGTCGGGATTATAAGAGACTCTTT. Translated: CATWDGRDYKRLF.

Turning to this clone: TCRdb records a much larger clone's protein for this DNA, with a difference at residue 9 that likely arises from a read error; the protein given is the translation of the DNA. The chain links TRGV2 to TRGJ1 or TRGJ2. Losses at the gene ends were 1 base for V and 12 bases for J; bases not matched to a gene: 9. CDR3 length: 12 amino acids. Germline CDR1 reads EGSNGY; CDR2 reads YDSYNSKV. CDR3 DNA sequence: TGTGCCACCTGGGACGGCCACGATAGGAAACTCTTT. This encodes CATWDGHDRKLF.

In its sample, this clone was seen a few times. The protein that TCRdb holds for this DNA derives from a much larger clone and differs from the translated DNA at residue 12, which likely indicates a read error; the protein shown here is translated from the DNA. Other DNA sequences in this sample translate to the same CDR3. No J gene was called, and the V gene is TRGV9. The CDR3 length is 14 residues. In germline, CDR1 is GITISATS, CDR2 ISYDGTV (reference sequence). CDR3 nucleotide sequence: TGTGCCTTGTGGGAGGTCCAAGCTTATTATAAGGAACTCTTT. Translation gives CALWEVQAYYKELF.

This clone was counted ten times or more. The V call is TRGV3, the J call TRGJ1 or TRGJ2. J gave up 3 bases and V 0 bases, and 8 bases lay outside the gene matches. The CDR3 has 15 amino acids. Per germline, CDR1 VTNTFY and CDR2 YDVSTARD (reference sequence). The CDR3 bases are TGTGCCACCTGGGACAGGTCACTTCTTTATTATAAGAAACTCTTT. Protein sequence: CATWDRSLLYYKKLF.

There are a few counts of this clone. A far larger clone is just one base off, so this is likely a read error. Other DNA sequences within the sample encode an identical CDR3. CDR3 sequence (DNA): TGTGCCACCTGGGACCCTCCCCTAACTTATAAGAAACTCTTT. Translating gives CATWDPPLTYKKLF. This sequence joins TRGV4 and TRGJ1 or TRGJ2. The J gene, left out of TCRdb, was set here by checking the DNA against germline. V lost 4 bases and J lost 6; bases outside the gene matches: 12. The CDR3 runs to 14 residues. Per the germline V gene, CDR1 is EGSTGY and CDR2 is YDSYTSSV.

There are many counts of this clone. Translating this DNA gives a protein that differs at residue 9 from the TCRdb one, which belongs to a much larger clone; a read error is likely, and the protein shown is this translation. The rearrangement joins TRGV9 to TRGJP. The CDR3 covers 15 residues. Per germline, CDR1 GITISATS and CDR2 ISYDGTV (reference sequence). As DNA, the CDR3 is TGTGCCTTGTGGGAGGATCGGTTGGACAAAAAAATCAAGGTATTT. Translated: CALWEDRLDKKIKVF.

Of note for this clone: This DNA's translation and the protein TCRdb lists, from a much larger clone, do not match at residue 9, likely due to a read error; the protein shown is translated from the DNA. The chain employs TRGV9 and TRGJP. Since TCRdb gives no J gene, matching the DNA to germline was used here to assign it. The germline V gene encodes CDR1 GITISATS and CDR2 ISYDGTV (reference sequence). CDR3 length equals 18 residues. CDR3 region: CALWQVSRLELGKKIKVF. In nucleotides, the CDR3 is TGTGCCTTGTGGCAGGTGAGCCGGCTAGAGTTGGGCAAAAAAATCAAGGTATTT.

This clone was observed at least ten times. It is likely a read error: a sequence one base away is far more abundant. In the same sample, other DNA sequences code for this CDR3. The rearrangement joins TRGV9 to TRGJP2. Per germline, CDR1 GITISATS and CDR2 ISYDGTV (reference sequence). Trimming cost V 0 bases and J 3 bases; bases outside gene matches: 7. The CDR3 is made up of 16 amino acids. The CDR3 DNA sequence: TGTGCCTTGTGGGAGGTGGTCGGGGGTAGTGATTGGATCAAGACGTTT. This codes for CALWEVVGGSDWIKTF.

This clone is categorized as medium-sized. A read error likely explains this, since a far larger clone differs by one base. V is TRGV9 and J is TRGJP. Per germline, CDR1 GITISATS and CDR2 ISYDGTV (reference sequence). The CDR3 is 16 residues long. In nucleotides, the CDR3 is TGTGCCTTGTGGGAGGTGCAAGAGTTGGGCAAAAAAATCGAGGTATTT. Amino acids: CALWEVQELGKKIEVF.

This clone was seen only a few times. A far more abundant clone sits one base away, making this likely a read error. This same CDR3 is encoded by further DNA sequences in the sample. The V and J genes are TRGV9 and TRGJ1 or TRGJ2. The J gene was not available in TCRdb and was assigned here by matching the DNA to germline segments. Germline V gene lookup returns CDR1 GITISATS and CDR2 ISYDGTV (reference sequence). The CDR3 is made up of 13 amino acids. CDR3 loop: CALWEVPSYKKLF. In nucleotides, the CDR3 is TGTGCTTTGTGGGAGGTGCCGAGTTATAAGAAACTCTTT.

This clone was found many times. This chain links TRGV8 with TRGJP1. Germline matching of the DNA provided the J gene here, since TCRdb leaves it blank. The CDR3 is made up of 14 amino acids. V trimming: 1 base; J trimming: 3 bases; junction bases outside the gene matches: 2. CDR1 is VENAVY, CDR2 YDSYNSRV, per germline. CDR3 sequence: CATWDSSTGWFKIF. For the CDR3, the DNA is TGTGCCACCTGGGATAGTTCCACTGGTTGGTTCAAGATATTT.

This clone has just a few counts. TCRdb attributes to this sequence the protein of a much larger clone, which differs from the DNA translation at residue 14; a read error is likely, and the protein displayed is translated from the DNA. V gene TRGV9 combines with J gene TRGJP. The J gene was not available in TCRdb and was assigned here by matching the DNA to germline segments. The CDR3 consists of 17 residues. The germline gives CDR1 GITISATS, CDR2 ISYDGTV (reference sequence). DNA for the CDR3: TGTGCCTTGTGGGAGGTGGAGGAGGTGTTGGGCAAAAAAGTCAAGGTATTT. Protein product: CALWEVEEVLGKKVKVF.

In its sample, this clone was seen many times. Other DNA variants within this sample encode the same CDR3. The J gene is TRGJ1 or TRGJ2, the V gene TRGV5. Unmatched junction bases numbered 11, after V lost 0 bases and J lost 6 bases. From germline, CDR1 is VINAFY and CDR2 YDVSNSKD. There are 15 residues in the CDR3. CDR3 in amino acids: CATWDRPSEFYKKLF. CDR3 DNA: TGTGCCACCTGGGACAGGCCAAGCGAATTTTATAAGAAACTCTTT.

This clone was picked up many times. The CDR3 sequence is CATWDPSNYYKKLF. The CDR3 nucleotides read TGTGCCACCTGGGACCCTTCGAATTATTATAAGAAACTCTTT. V gene TRGV2 combines with J gene TRGJ1 or TRGJ2. The V gene end was trimmed by 3 bases and the J gene end by 0 bases; junction bases not matched to a gene: 5. In germline, CDR1 is EGSNGY, CDR2 YDSYNSKV. This CDR3 is built from 14 residues.

This clone was detected ten times or more. It is unclear where the CDR3 begins or ends on the DNA, so no DNA is shown, and the CDR3 is as TCRdb lists it. The V segment is TRGV5, and no J call was made. Termini included, the CDR3 measures 33 amino acids. Germline V gene sequence: CDR1 VINAFY, CDR2 YDVSNSKD. The CDR3 reads CATWGRLGIIIRNSLAVEQHWLSQVSIGRIQHF.